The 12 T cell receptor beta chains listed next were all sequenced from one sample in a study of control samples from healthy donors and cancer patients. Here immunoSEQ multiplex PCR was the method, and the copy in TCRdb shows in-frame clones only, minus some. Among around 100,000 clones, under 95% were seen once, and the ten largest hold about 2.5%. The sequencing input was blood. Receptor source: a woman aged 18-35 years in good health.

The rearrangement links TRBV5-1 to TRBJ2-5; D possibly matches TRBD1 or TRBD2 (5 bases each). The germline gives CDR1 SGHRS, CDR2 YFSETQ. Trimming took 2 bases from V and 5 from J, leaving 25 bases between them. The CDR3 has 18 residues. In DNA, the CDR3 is TGCGCCAGCAGCTTTCTCCCGCCGGGACGGCGGTTCGTTGAGACCCAGTACTTC. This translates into CASSFLPPGRRFVETQYF.

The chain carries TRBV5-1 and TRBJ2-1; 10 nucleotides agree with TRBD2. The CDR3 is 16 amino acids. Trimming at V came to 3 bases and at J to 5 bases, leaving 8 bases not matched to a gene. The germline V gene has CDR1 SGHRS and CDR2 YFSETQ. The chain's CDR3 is CASSWGLATPNNEQFF. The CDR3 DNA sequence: TGCGCCAGCAGCTGGGGACTAGCGACCCCCAACAATGAGCAGTTCTTC.

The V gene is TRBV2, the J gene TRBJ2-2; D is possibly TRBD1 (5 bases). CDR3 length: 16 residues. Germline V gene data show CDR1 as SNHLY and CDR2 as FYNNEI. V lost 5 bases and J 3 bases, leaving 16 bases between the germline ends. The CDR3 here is CASSQTVLGDTGELFF. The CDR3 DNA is TGTGCCAGCAGTCAGACAGTACTTGGGGACACCGGGGAGCTGTTTTTT.

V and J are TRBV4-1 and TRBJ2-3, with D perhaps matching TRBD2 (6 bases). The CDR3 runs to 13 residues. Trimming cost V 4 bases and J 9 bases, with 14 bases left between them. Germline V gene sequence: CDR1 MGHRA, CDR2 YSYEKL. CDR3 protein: CASSPVGGTTQYF. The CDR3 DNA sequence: TGCGCCAGCAGCCCAGTCGGGGGAACCACGCAGTATTTT.

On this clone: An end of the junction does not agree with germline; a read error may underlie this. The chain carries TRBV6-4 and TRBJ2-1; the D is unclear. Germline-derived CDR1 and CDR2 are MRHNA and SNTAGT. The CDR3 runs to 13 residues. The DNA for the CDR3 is TGTGCCAGCAGTGACTCCTCCTACAATAAGCAGTTCTTC. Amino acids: CASSDSSYNKQFF.

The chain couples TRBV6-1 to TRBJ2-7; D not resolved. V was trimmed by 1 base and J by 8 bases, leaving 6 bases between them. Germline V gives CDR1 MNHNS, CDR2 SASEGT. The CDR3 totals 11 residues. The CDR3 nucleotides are TGTGCCAGCAGTGAAGTTGGGAAGCAGTACTTC. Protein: CASSEVGKQYF.

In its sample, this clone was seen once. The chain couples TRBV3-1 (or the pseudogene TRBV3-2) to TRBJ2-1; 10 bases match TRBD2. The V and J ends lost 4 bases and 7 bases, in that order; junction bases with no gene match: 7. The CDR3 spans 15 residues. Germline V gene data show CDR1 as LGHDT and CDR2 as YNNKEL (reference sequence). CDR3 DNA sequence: TGTGCCAGCAGCCCCCTAGCGGGAGTAGGGAATGAGCAGTTCTTC. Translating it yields CASSPLAGVGNEQFF.

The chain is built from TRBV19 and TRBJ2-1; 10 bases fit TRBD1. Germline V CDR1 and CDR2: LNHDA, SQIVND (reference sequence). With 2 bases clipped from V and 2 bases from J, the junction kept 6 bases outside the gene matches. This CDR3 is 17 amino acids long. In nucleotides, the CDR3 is TGTGCCAGTAGTATATCCGGGACAGGGGAACCCTACAATGAGCAGTTCTTC. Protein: CASSISGTGEPYNEQFF.

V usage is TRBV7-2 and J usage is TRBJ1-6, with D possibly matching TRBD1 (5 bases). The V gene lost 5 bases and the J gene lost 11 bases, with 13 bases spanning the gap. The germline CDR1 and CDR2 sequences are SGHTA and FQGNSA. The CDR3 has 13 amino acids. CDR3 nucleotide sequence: TGTGCCAGCAGCATACCCGGGGGGGCACCCCTCCACTTT. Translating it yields CASSIPGGAPLHF.

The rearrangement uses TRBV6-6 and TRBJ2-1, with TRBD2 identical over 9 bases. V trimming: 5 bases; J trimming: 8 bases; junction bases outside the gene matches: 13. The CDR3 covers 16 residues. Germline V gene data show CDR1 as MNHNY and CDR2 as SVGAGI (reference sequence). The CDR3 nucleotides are TGTGCCAGCAGTCCCCTCACGGCGGGAGGGGCGGATGAGCAGTTCTTC. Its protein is CASSPLTAGGADEQFF.

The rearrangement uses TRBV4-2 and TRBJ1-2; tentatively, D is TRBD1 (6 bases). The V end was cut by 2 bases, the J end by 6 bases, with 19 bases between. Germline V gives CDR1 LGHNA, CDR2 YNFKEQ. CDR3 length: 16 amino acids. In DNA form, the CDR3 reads TGTGCCAGCAGCCAAACGAGAGGGACAACCGCTGATGGCTACACCTTC. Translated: CASSQTRGTTADGYTF.

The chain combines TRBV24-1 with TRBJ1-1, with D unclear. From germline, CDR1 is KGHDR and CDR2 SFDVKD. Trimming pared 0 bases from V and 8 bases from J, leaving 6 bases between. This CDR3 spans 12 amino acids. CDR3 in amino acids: CATSDLVGEAFF. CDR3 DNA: TGTGCCACCAGTGATTTGGTGGGGGAAGCTTTCTTT.